Below, 13 T cell receptor beta chains from the same sample are listed, as sequenced in a study of beta chain features in type 1 diabetes. Findings and caveats of the study: Type 1 diabetes patients showed a moderate but significant shortening of TCRB CDR3s in all four CD4+ subsets.

Since all of the isolated RNA was reverse transcribed, expressed TCRB transcripts were what got sequenced. Libraries were prepared by immunoSEQ multiplex PCR; TCRdb keeps only in-frame clonotypes and omits some of them. The sample carries around 650,000 clones, under 15% recorded once. No antigen has been assigned to these receptors. Material for sequencing was naive CD4+ T cells from blood. The receptors come from a man aged 25-40 years with type 1 diabetes.

This clone has only a few counts. V is TRBV9 and J is TRBJ1-4; D is uncertain. The CDR3 is 15 amino acids. CDR1 and CDR2 from the germline V gene are SGDLS and YYNGEE. V shed 4 bases and J shed 0 bases, with 10 bases lying between them. In nucleotides, the CDR3 is TGTGCCAGCAGCCCCAGCGGGGCAACTAATGAAAAACTGTTTTTT. It specifies CASSPSGATNEKLFF. Complete variable domain (other parts from reference TRBV9 and TRBJ1-4): DSGVTQTPKHLITATGQRVTLRCSPRSGDLSVYWYQQSLDQGLQFLIQYYNGEERAKGNILERFSAQQFPDLHSELNLSSLELGDSALYFCASSPSGATNEKLFFGSGTQLSVL.

The sample holds a few counts of this clone. This sequence joins TRBV6-1 and TRBJ1-6, with D possibly TRBD1 on 5 matching bases. The germline gives CDR1 MNHNS, CDR2 SASEGT. With 6 bases removed from V and 6 bases from J, the gap between germline ends came to 9 bases. CDR3 size: 13 residues. The CDR3 bases are TGTGCCAGCAGGGCCAGGGCTAATTCACCCCTCCACTTT. Translation gives CASRARANSPLHF.

The chain uses TRBV6-6 and TRBJ2-3, with 8 bases aligning to TRBD2. The germline gives CDR1 MNHNY, CDR2 SVGAGI (reference sequence). The junction had 10 bases not matched to a gene; V was cut back by 6 bases and J by 2 bases. The CDR3 runs 16 residues. This CDR3 is CASSFGSGASTDTQYF. CDR3 bases: TGTGCCAGCAGCTTCGGTAGCGGGGCCTCCACAGATACGCAGTATTTT.

This clone was detected only a few times. The V and J genes are TRBV6-6 and TRBJ1-4; unclear D gene. The CDR3 loop spans 15 amino acids. Trimming left V 0 bases short and J 5 bases short, with 10 bases between. CDR1 is MNHNY, CDR2 SVGAGI, per germline (reference sequence). The CDR3 is CASSYSTPRNEKLFF. DNA of the CDR3: TGTGCCAGCAGTTACTCGACCCCAAGGAATGAAAAACTGTTTTTT.

This clone was seen more than once but under ten times. This sequence joins TRBV29-1 and TRBJ1-1, with 8 bases lining up with TRBD1. The CDR3 is 12 amino acids. Germline values: CDR1 SQVTM, CDR2 ANQGSEA. V shed 4 bases, J shed 5 bases, and the junction held 3 bases outside the gene matches. CDR3 bases: TGCAGCGTTGGACAGGGGAAGACTGAAGCTTTCTTT. Translated: CSVGQGKTEAFF.

This chain joins TRBV4-2 and TRBJ1-5; 8 bases line up with TRBD1. Germline V lookup: CDR1 LGHNA, CDR2 YNFKEQ. V lost 5 bases to trimming and J lost 6 bases; unmatched junction nucleotides: 12. The CDR3 extends over 16 amino acids. The CDR3 sequence is CASSGGQVFESQPQHF. CDR3 bases: TGTGCCAGCAGCGGGGGACAGGTCTTTGAGAGTCAGCCCCAGCATTTT.

This clone was seen a handful of times. The chain employs TRBV11-2 and TRBJ2-3; 12 nucleotides align to TRBD2. The CDR3 extends over 16 amino acids. Germline V gives CDR1 SGHAT, CDR2 FQNNGV. V trimming: 1 base; J trimming: 2 bases; junction bases outside the gene matches: 1. The CDR3 bases are TGTGCCAGCAGCTTAGGGACTAGCGGGGTCACAGATACGCAGTATTTT. This gives the protein CASSLGTSGVTDTQYF.

The table lists this clone with a few counts. The chain links TRBV28 to TRBJ2-3, with D possibly being TRBD1 (7 bases). The CDR3 has 14 residues. The V and J ends lost 4 bases and 10 bases respectively, with 18 bases between them. In germline, CDR1 is MDHEN, CDR2 SYDVKM. The CDR3 is CASSSGQERGAQYF. CDR3 nucleotide sequence: TGTGCCAGCAGTTCCGGACAGGAAAGGGGGGCGCAGTATTTT. Drawing the rest from reference TRBV28 and TRBJ2-3, the complete variable domain is DVKVTQSSRYLVKRTGEKVFLECVQDMDHENMFWYRQDPGLGLRLIYFSYDVKMKEKGDIPEGYSVSREKKERFSLILESASTNQTSMYLCASSSGQERGAQYFGPGTRLTVL.

The chain recombines TRBV6-5 with TRBJ2-1, with TRBD1 matching 10 bases. This CDR3 has 14 amino acids. Germline V gene sequence: CDR1 MNHEY, CDR2 SVGAGI. The V segment lost 6 bases and the J segment 8 bases; nucleotides outside the gene matches: 7. CDR3 nucleotides: TGTGCCAGCAGGGGACAGGGGATACAGTATGAGCAGTTCTTC. Translation: CASRGQGIQYEQFF.

The chain joins TRBV2 to TRBJ1-6; possible D gene TRBD1, 5 bases. Per germline, CDR1 SNHLY and CDR2 FYNNEI. The V gene lost 8 bases and the J gene lost 7 bases, with 6 bases spanning the gap. The CDR3 has 11 amino acids. CDR3 protein: CASGANSPLHF. The CDR3 DNA is TGTGCCAGCGGGGCGAATTCACCCCTCCACTTT.

This clone was recorded a few times. The V gene is TRBV30, the J gene TRBJ1-5; unclear D gene. V was shortened by 0 bases and J by 5 bases, with 8 bases between the two germline ends. The CDR3 runs 13 residues. Germline CDR1 GTSNPN, CDR2 SVGIG (reference sequence). The CDR3 region is CAWSVNGDQPQHF. The CDR3 nucleotides are TGTGCCTGGAGTGTAAATGGGGATCAGCCCCAGCATTTT.

CDR3: CASSLNWESPLHF. The CDR3 DNA reads as TGTGCCAGCAGCTTGAATTGGGAATCACCCCTCCACTTT. This sequence joins TRBV5-4 and TRBJ1-6; no clear D gene. The CDR3 covers 13 residues. Trimming stripped 1 base from V and 10 bases from J, with 9 bases between. Germline CDR1 is SGHNT and CDR2 is YYREEE (reference sequence).

The chain is built from TRBV7-9 and TRBJ2-3; 10 bases are shared with TRBD2. This CDR3 region has 16 residues. V shed 5 bases, J shed 1 base, and the junction held 6 bases outside the gene matches. The germline V gene has CDR1 SEHNR and CDR2 FQNEAQ (reference sequence). The CDR3, as DNA: TGTGCCAGCAGCCGCCTTCTAGCGGGGGGCACAGATACGCAGTATTTT. This gives the protein CASSRLLAGGTDTQYF.